This entry lists 32 T cell receptor beta chains sequenced from one sample in a study of blood T cell repertoires in COVID-19. Profiling relied on immunoSEQ multiplex PCR, and the TCRdb table lists in-frame clones only, not all of them. The sample holds a few hundred thousand clones, 80% to 90% seen once. The source material was PBMCs or T cells enriched from blood (not recorded which). The receptor source for this set is a man between 18 and 35 years old who had recovered from COVID-19.

The chain employs TRBV29-1 and TRBJ1-1; possible D gene TRBD1, 5 bases. CDR3 length equals 14 residues. Trimming left V 4 bases short and J 5 bases short, with 17 bases between. Germline V gene lookup returns CDR1 SQVTM and CDR2 ANQGSEA. DNA for the CDR3: TGCAGCGTTGCTATTCAGGGTAAAACGACTGAAGCTTTCTTT. It encodes CSVAIQGKTTEAFF.

The chain uses TRBV27 and TRBJ2-7; D is uncertain. CDR3 size: 13 residues. CDR1 is MNHEY and CDR2 is SMNVEV in the germline V gene (reference sequence). V was pared by 7 bases and J by 1 base, with 11 bases between. The CDR3: CASTPPGSYEQYF. As DNA, the CDR3 is TGTGCCAGCACCCCCCCAGGTTCCTACGAGCAGTACTTC.

This chain uses TRBV3-1 (or the pseudogene TRBV3-2) with TRBJ1-2, with D possibly matching TRBD1 (5 bases). This CDR3 region has 12 residues. Deletions cut 1 base from V and 7 bases from J, with 7 bases between. The germline V gene encodes CDR1 LGHDT and CDR2 YNNKEL (reference sequence). In nucleotides, the CDR3 is TGTGCCAGCAGCCAAGCGCAGGGTGGCTACACCTTC. It is translated as CASSQAQGGYTF.

This chain joins TRBV12-5 and TRBJ1-1; tentative D call: TRBD1 (5 bases). Trimming took 3 bases from V and 1 from J, leaving 9 bases between them. This CDR3 contains 14 residues. Germline V gene lookup returns CDR1 LGHNT and CDR2 FRNRAP. The CDR3: CASGLAGPNTEAFF. DNA of the CDR3: TGTGCTAGTGGTTTAGCAGGGCCGAACACTGAAGCTTTCTTT.

This clone was observed once. This chain uses TRBV3-1 (or the pseudogene TRBV3-2) with TRBJ1-6; 9 bases are shared with TRBD1. The CDR3 is made up of 17 amino acids. The J segment lost 7 bases and the V segment lost 4 bases, leaving 11 bases of the junction unmatched. The germline V gene has CDR1 LGHDT and CDR2 YNNKEL (reference sequence). The CDR3 region has the DNA TGTGCCAGCAGCCTAAACGACGCCGGGACAGGGAATTCACCCCTCCACTTT. Protein sequence: CASSLNDAGTGNSPLHF.

This chain connects TRBV7-2 to TRBJ1-5; 9 bases map to TRBD1. V trimming: 5 bases; J trimming: 8 bases; junction bases outside the gene matches: 7. Germline assignment: CDR1 SGHTA and CDR2 FQGNSA. The CDR3 spans 14 residues. The CDR3 here is CASSPRQGVEPQHF. The CDR3 coding sequence is TGTGCCAGCAGCCCTAGACAGGGGGTTGAGCCCCAGCATTTT.

This clone was detected once. V usage is TRBV5-1 and J usage is TRBJ1-3, with 10 bases that match TRBD1. Germline-derived CDR1 and CDR2 are SGHRS and YFSETQ. The V and J ends lost 3 bases and 8 bases, in that order; junction bases with no gene match: 5. This CDR3 region has 14 residues. DNA of the CDR3: TGCGCCAGCAGCTCCGGGACAGGGGAATACACCATATATTTT. Translated, it gives CASSSGTGEYTIYF.

The chain is built from TRBV7-2 and TRBJ1-4; no firm D call. Germline V gene data show CDR1 as SGHTA and CDR2 as FQGNSA. V was pared by 2 bases and J by 10 bases, with 17 bases between. CDR3 length equals 15 residues. In nucleotides, the CDR3 is TGTGCCAGCAGCTTAAGTTCGGCGAGAGGTGGAAAACTGTTTTTT. Translation: CASSLSSARGGKLFF. The full variable domain, with the rest looked up from reference TRBV7-2 and TRBJ1-4, is GAGVSQSPSNKVTEKGKDVELRCDPISGHTALYWYRQSLGQGLEFLIYFQGNSAPDKSGLPSDRFSAERTGGSVSTLTIQRTQQEDSAVYLCASSLSSARGGKLFFGSGTQLSVL.

CDR3 in amino acids: CAISVQGHEQYF. In DNA, the CDR3 is TGTGCCATCAGTGTGCAGGGGCACGAGCAGTACTTC. This chain connects TRBV10-3 to TRBJ2-7; the D gene is possibly TRBD1 (6 bases). V lost 4 bases and J 5 bases, leaving 9 bases between the germline ends. This CDR3 region has 12 residues. CDR1 is ENHRY and CDR2 is SYGVKD in the germline V gene.

This clone showed up just once. The chain combines TRBV28 with TRBJ1-1; no clear D gene. V was cut by 4 bases and J by 1 base, with 10 bases left in between. The CDR3 runs 14 residues. The germline gives CDR1 MDHEN, CDR2 SYDVKM. CDR3 DNA: TGTGCCAGCAGTTCTCCAGGCTCGAACACTGAAGCTTTCTTT. Amino acids: CASSSPGSNTEAFF.

V is TRBV2 and J is TRBJ2-3; D is uncertain. The CDR3 has 11 amino acids. Germline V gene data show CDR1 as SNHLY and CDR2 as FYNNEI. Trimming cost V 5 bases and J 2 bases, with 2 bases left between them. CDR3 sequence: CASSYTDTQYF. The CDR3 DNA sequence: TGTGCCAGCAGTTACACAGATACGCAGTATTTT. Together with reference TRBV2 and TRBJ2-3, the CDR3 gives the full variable domain: EPEVTQTPSHQVTQMGQEVILRCVPISNHLYFYWYRQILGQKVEFLVSFYNNEISEKSEIFDDQFSVERPDGSNFTLKIRSTKLEDSAMYFCASSYTDTQYFGPGTRLTVL.

The chain links TRBV6-5 to TRBJ1-2; tentative D call: TRBD1 (5 bases). CDR3 length: 14 amino acids. Trimming stripped 0 bases from V and 10 bases from J, with 15 bases between. The germline gives CDR1 MNHEY, CDR2 SVGAGI. The CDR3 is CASSYSGPAGLYTF. The CDR3 DNA reads TGTGCCAGCAGTTACTCGGGGCCGGCAGGGCTCTACACCTTC.

The genes are TRBV7-2 and TRBJ1-5; 9 bases agree with TRBD1. CDR1 is SGHTA and CDR2 is FQGNSA in the germline V gene. V lost 5 bases to trimming and J lost 7 bases; unmatched junction nucleotides: 9. This CDR3 has 15 amino acids. The CDR3 DNA reads TGTGCCAGCAGCCCCCCGGGACAGGGATCCCAGCCCCAGCATTTT. It encodes CASSPPGQGSQPQHF.

The chain couples TRBV5-1 to TRBJ1-4; D is uncertain. The CDR3 runs 14 residues. Germline CDR1 is SGHRS and CDR2 is YFSETQ. V was pared by 2 bases and J by 1 base, with 6 bases between. Here the CDR3 DNA reads TGCGCCAGCAGCTTACGGGGAACTAATGAAAAACTGTTTTTT. It encodes CASSLRGTNEKLFF.

The chain's CDR3 is CASSSPGTYNEQFF. CDR3 sequence (DNA): TGTGCCAGTAGCTCCCCGGGAACTTACAATGAGCAGTTCTTC. The rearrangement uses TRBV19 and TRBJ2-1; maybe TRBD2 (5 bases). V lost 6 bases and J 4 bases, leaving 13 bases between the germline ends. This CDR3 spans 14 amino acids. The V gene's germline CDR1 is LNHDA and CDR2 SQIVND (reference sequence).

The gene calls are TRBV4-1 and TRBJ1-6; 10 bases are shared with TRBD1. The CDR3 length is 16 residues. Germline trimming cut 3 bases from V and 8 bases from J; bases unmatched to any gene: 7. Germline V gene sequence: CDR1 MGHRA, CDR2 YSYEKL. CDR3 coding DNA: TGCGCCAGCAGCCACCCCAGTGGACAGGGGGATTCACCCCTCCACTTT. It translates to CASSHPSGQGDSPLHF.

The rearrangement uses TRBV6-1 and TRBJ2-3; a weak D match, TRBD2 (5 bases). This CDR3 spans 11 amino acids. The germline V and J ends were trimmed by 2 bases and 9 bases, with 6 bases remaining between them. Germline V CDR1 and CDR2: MNHNS, SASEGT. Here the CDR3 DNA reads TGTGCCAGCAGTGAACCTAGCACGCAGTATTTT. This encodes CASSEPSTQYF.

The chain combines TRBV9 with TRBJ1-1; 9 bases map to TRBD1. V was clipped by 4 bases and J by 3 bases; unmatched bases: 4. Germline assignment: CDR1 SGDLS and CDR2 YYNGEE. The CDR3 is 14 amino acids. The CDR3 here is CASSFRDRDTEAFF. CDR3 sequence (DNA): TGTGCCAGCAGCTTCAGGGACAGGGACACTGAAGCTTTCTTT. Looking up the rest from reference TRBV9 and TRBJ1-1 gives the full variable domain: DSGVTQTPKHLITATGQRVTLRCSPRSGDLSVYWYQQSLDQGLQFLIQYYNGEERAKGNILERFSAQQFPDLHSELNLSSLELGDSALYFCASSFRDRDTEAFFGQGTRLTVV.

The chain has TRBV28 and TRBJ1-6; D is uncertain. The V gene's germline CDR1 is MDHEN and CDR2 SYDVKM. The V and J ends lost 2 bases and 10 bases respectively, with 6 bases between them. The CDR3 is made up of 12 amino acids. CDR3 residues: CASSLVRSPLHF. The CDR3 DNA follows: TGTGCCAGCAGTTTAGTCAGGTCACCCCTCCACTTT. The full variable domain, in which reference TRBV28 and TRBJ1-6 provide the parts outside the CDR3, is DVKVTQSSRYLVKRTGEKVFLECVQDMDHENMFWYRQDPGLGLRLIYFSYDVKMKEKGDIPEGYSVSREKKERFSLILESASTNQTSMYLCASSLVRSPLHFGNGTRLTVT.

The rearrangement links TRBV5-4 to TRBJ2-3; 10 bases match TRBD2. V trimming: 2 bases; J trimming: 4 bases; junction bases outside the gene matches: 7. The CDR3 contains 16 residues. Looked up from germline, CDR1 is SGHNT and CDR2 is YYREEE (reference sequence). DNA for the CDR3: TGTGCCAGCAGCTTTCGAGCGGGAGGGCCTGCAGATACGCAGTATTTT. This translates into CASSFRAGGPADTQYF.

This clone showed up just once. The J gene is TRBJ2-3, the V gene TRBV9, with 7 bases lining up with TRBD1. The V gene's germline CDR1 is SGDLS and CDR2 YYNGEE. V lost 5 bases, J lost 1 base, and 7 bases stayed unmatched. This CDR3 is built from 15 residues. The CDR3, as DNA: TGTGCCAGCAGACCGACAGGGATCCGCACAGATACGCAGTATTTT. It encodes CASRPTGIRTDTQYF.

The CDR3 DNA reads as TGTGCCAGCAGCGGAACAGGGAACGAGCAGTACTTC. Its translation: CASSGTGNEQYF. This sequence joins TRBV11-3 and TRBJ2-7; a weak D match, TRBD1 (6 bases). Germline assignment: CDR1 SGHNT and CDR2 YENEEA. The V and J ends lost 5 bases and 5 bases respectively, with 10 bases between them. The CDR3 is 12 residues long. Variable domain in full (rest from reference TRBV11-3 and TRBJ2-7): EAGVVQSPRYKIIEKKQPVAFWCNPISGHNTLYWYLQNLGQGPELLIRYENEEAVDDSQLPKDRFSAERLKGVDSTLKIQPAELGDSAVYLCASSGTGNEQYFGPGTRLTVT.

Here the CDR3 DNA reads TGTGCCAGCAGTCCCGCAGGTGGCCATAGCAATCAGCCCCAGCATTTT. This encodes CASSPAGGHSNQPQHF. The chain has TRBV28 and TRBJ1-5; D not resolved. Germline V gene data show CDR1 as MDHEN and CDR2 as SYDVKM. The CDR3 runs 16 residues. The ends were cut back, 5 bases at V and 0 bases at J, with 14 bases in the middle.

The J gene is TRBJ2-2, the V gene TRBV7-9; the match to TRBD2 covers 7 bases. Germline trimming cut 4 bases from V and 4 bases from J; bases unmatched to any gene: 9. The CDR3 length is 16 residues. CDR1 and CDR2 from the germline V gene are SEHNR and FQNEAQ (reference sequence). The CDR3 DNA is TGTGCCAGCAGCTCCTCTCAGGGCGGGGGCACCGGGGAGCTGTTTTTT. Amino acids: CASSSSQGGGTGELFF.

The genes are TRBV9 and TRBJ2-7; 8 bases are a match to TRBD2. Germline trimming cut 3 bases from V and 4 bases from J; bases unmatched to any gene: 6. Germline V gene lookup returns CDR1 SGDLS and CDR2 YYNGEE. CDR3 length equals 14 residues. In DNA form, the CDR3 reads TGTGCCAGCAGCGGGCGGGAGGATGAGTACGAGCAGTACTTC. Translating gives CASSGREDEYEQYF.

The chain is built from TRBV19 and TRBJ1-5, with a possible D match to TRBD1 (6 bases). The CDR3 is 15 amino acids. V lost 7 bases, J lost 0 bases, and 13 bases lay in between. The germline gives CDR1 LNHDA, CDR2 SQIVND (reference sequence). The CDR3 DNA is TGTGCCAGTACCGGGACAAGATATAGCAATCAGCCCCAGCATTTT. This translates into CASTGTRYSNQPQHF.

CDR3 nucleotides: TGTGCCAGCGCGGGGAATTCCGCGGAGCTGTTTTTT. Protein product: CASAGNSAELFF. V and J are TRBV9 and TRBJ2-2; D is perhaps TRBD2 (6 bases). This CDR3 is built from 12 residues. Trimming left V 7 bases short and J 10 bases short, with 14 bases between. Germline CDR1 and CDR2: SGDLS and YYNGEE.

V is TRBV11-1 and J is TRBJ2-7; the D is unclear. The CDR3 is made up of 15 amino acids. CDR1 is SGHAT, CDR2 FQDESV, per germline (reference sequence). The V gene lost 3 bases and the J gene lost 3 bases, with 15 bases spanning the gap. The chain's CDR3 is CASSFYSKSLYEQYF. Written as DNA, the CDR3 is TGTGCCAGCAGCTTTTACAGCAAATCCCTCTACGAGCAGTACTTC.

The chain links TRBV30 to TRBJ2-7; D gene ambiguous. V lost 0 bases, J lost 1 base, and 13 bases lay in between. Per the germline V gene, CDR1 is GTSNPN and CDR2 is SVGIG (reference sequence). This CDR3 contains 15 residues. The CDR3 DNA reads as TGTGCCTGGAGTGTCGGCACCAGGCGTTCCTACGAGCAGTACTTC. Amino acid sequence: CAWSVGTRRSYEQYF.

V and J are TRBV4-2 and TRBJ2-5; perhaps TRBD1 as D (6 bases). Germline V gene sequence: CDR1 LGHNA, CDR2 YNFKEQ. Trimming pared 1 base from V and 5 bases from J, leaving 23 bases between. The length of the CDR3 is 18 residues. In nucleotides, the CDR3 is TGTGCCAGCAGCCAAGGTCTCAGTCTGTCCGGAACAGGGGAGACCCAGTACTTC. It yields the protein CASSQGLSLSGTGETQYF.

CDR3 nucleotide sequence: TGCGCCAGCAGCCAAGCGTCGACTGGGAGTCTGAGGTTCTTC. Its protein is CASSQASTGSLRFF. The V gene is TRBV4-1, the J gene TRBJ2-1, with D tentatively TRBD2 (5 bases). Trimming stripped 1 base from V and 15 bases from J, with 19 bases between. Germline values: CDR1 MGHRA, CDR2 YSYEKL. CDR3 length: 14 residues.

The CDR3 protein is CASSRRGGEGGTIYF. The CDR3 DNA reads TGTGCCAGCAGCCGCCGAGGGGGGGAGGGAGGCACCATATATTTT. The chain is built from TRBV4-2 and TRBJ1-3; TRBD1 might be the D (6 bases). In germline, CDR1 is LGHNA, CDR2 YNFKEQ. Between the trimmed V and J ends, which lost 4 bases and 9 bases, there was a span of 19 bases. The CDR3 is 15 amino acids.